One sample yielded the 20 T cell receptor beta chains listed below, sequenced in a study of T cell changes during pregnancy in multiple sclerosis. Profiling relied on immunoSEQ multiplex PCR, and the TCRdb table lists in-frame clones only, not all of them. Among about 45,000 clones listed, approximately 90% were seen once. The sample consisted of CD8+ T cells from peripheral blood mononuclear cells, taken in the second trimester of pregnancy. These receptors originate from a female donor with multiple sclerosis, enrolled in a pregnancy study.

The rearrangement links TRBV6-5 to TRBJ1-2, with 7 positions matching TRBD1. Germline CDR1 is MNHEY and CDR2 is SVGAGI. CDR3 length: 14 amino acids. The trim removed 6 bases at V and 5 bases at J, leaving 9 bases unmatched. CDR3 DNA: TGTGCCAGCAGCCCCCTGGGGACAGCTTATGGCTACACCTTC. This codes for CASSPLGTAYGYTF.

A note on this clone: Germline is not matched at one junction end, which may reflect a read error. The chain couples TRBV7-7 to TRBJ2-3; D not resolved. The CDR3 covers 13 residues. Germline V gives CDR1 SSHAT, CDR2 FNYEAQ (reference sequence). In nucleotides, the CDR3 is TGTGCTAGCAGCTTGGCCCTTACAGATACGCAGTATTTT. Its translation is CASSLALTDTQYF.

The chain recombines TRBV2 with TRBJ2-3, with TRBD1 matching over 11 bases. Germline values: CDR1 SNHLY, CDR2 FYNNEI. This CDR3 has 16 amino acids. The junction had 6 bases not matched to a gene; V was cut back by 5 bases and J by 2 bases. CDR3 bases: TGTGCCAGCAGTAAGGACAGGGGGCTTAACACAGATACGCAGTATTTT. Its protein is CASSKDRGLNTDTQYF.

The count of this clone is one. The gene calls are TRBV15 and TRBJ2-7; D ambiguous. Germline lookup yields CDR1 LNHNV and CDR2 YYDKDF (reference sequence). Trimming stripped 3 bases from V and 6 bases from J, with 9 bases between. CDR3 length equals 12 residues. The CDR3 DNA reads TGTGCCACCAGCAGGGGCCCATTCGAGCAGTACTTC. This codes for CATSRGPFEQYF.

Only one count was recorded for this clone. The chain has TRBV6-5 and TRBJ1-2; D remains ambiguous. The CDR3 runs 16 residues. The ends were cut back, 0 bases at V and 4 bases at J, with 15 bases in the middle. Germline lookup yields CDR1 MNHEY and CDR2 SVGAGI. The chain's CDR3 is CASSYSSDNWIYGYTF. The CDR3 region has the DNA TGTGCCAGCAGTTACTCCTCCGACAACTGGATCTATGGCTACACCTTC.

As DNA, the CDR3 is TGTGCCAGCAGTTTTTATACAACTTCACCCCTCCACTTT. Its translation is CASSFYTTSPLHF. This chain joins TRBV27 and TRBJ1-6; unclear D gene. Trimming shortened V by 3 bases and J by 9 bases, and 9 bases separated the two germline ends. Germline V gene sequence: CDR1 MNHEY, CDR2 SMNVEV (reference sequence). The CDR3 runs 13 residues.

CDR3 region: CASSQELGAYGYTF. The CDR3 region has the DNA TGTGCCAGCAGCCAAGAGTTGGGGGCCTATGGCTACACCTTC. The rearrangement joins TRBV14 to TRBJ1-2; D perhaps matches TRBD1 (6 bases). This CDR3 region has 14 residues. Germline V gene sequence: CDR1 SGHDN, CDR2 FVKESK. Trimming shortened V by 0 bases and J by 4 bases, and 9 bases separated the two germline ends.

The CDR3 nucleotides read TGCGCCAGCAGCCAAGATTCAGGCCTCAATTCACCCCTCCACTTT. This sequence encodes CASSQDSGLNSPLHF. V usage is TRBV4-3 and J usage is TRBJ1-6; D ambiguous. Germline lookup yields CDR1 LGHNA and CDR2 YSLEER. The V gene lost 0 bases and the J gene lost 7 bases, with 10 bases spanning the gap. The CDR3 loop spans 15 amino acids.

The chain couples TRBV7-2 to TRBJ2-3, with TRBD2 identical over 7 bases. CDR1 and CDR2 from the germline V gene are SGHTA and FQGNSA. With 4 bases clipped from V and 0 bases from J, the junction kept 4 bases outside the gene matches. The CDR3 has 15 residues. The CDR3 DNA reads as TGTGCCAGCAGCTCCGGGGGGATTAGCACAGATACGCAGTATTTT. This translates into CASSSGGISTDTQYF.

This chain joins TRBV7-8 and TRBJ2-7, with 12 bases that match TRBD1. The V segment lost 8 bases and the J segment 6 bases; nucleotides outside the gene matches: 8. The germline V gene has CDR1 SGHVS and CDR2 FQNEAQ. There are 14 residues in the CDR3. The CDR3, as DNA: TGTGCCAGCGCTGCGAGGGACAGGGGGCCCGAGCAGTACTTC. It codes for CASAARDRGPEQYF.

This chain connects TRBV19 to TRBJ1-1, with D unresolved. Germline lookup yields CDR1 LNHDA and CDR2 SQIVND (reference sequence). CDR3 length: 16 amino acids. V gave up 0 bases and J gave up 2 bases, with 13 bases separating them. The CDR3 DNA reads TGTGCCAGTAGTATAGATTTCGCAGAACGAAACACTGAAGCTTTCTTT. Residues: CASSIDFAERNTEAFF. The full variable domain, in which reference TRBV19 and TRBJ1-1 provide the parts outside the CDR3, is DGGITQSPKYLFRKEGQNVTLSCEQNLNHDAMYWYRQDPGQGLRLIYYSQIVNDFQKGDIAEGYSVSREKKESFPLTVTSAQKNPTAFYLCASSIDFAERNTEAFFGQGTRLTVV.

The chain recombines TRBV4-1 with TRBJ1-1, with a weak D call TRBD1 (5 bases). The germline CDR1 and CDR2 sequences are MGHRA and YSYEKL. V lost 4 bases and J 0 bases, leaving 18 bases between the germline ends. This CDR3 contains 17 residues. The CDR3 sequence is CASSPSGGFSMNTEAFF. The CDR3 nucleotides read TGCGCCAGCAGCCCGAGCGGGGGTTTTTCGATGAACACTGAAGCTTTCTTT.

The DNA for the CDR3 is TGTGCCAGCTGGAGATCAGGGATTGATTGGACTGAAGCTTTCTTT. It specifies CASWRSGIDWTEAFF. The V call is TRBV7-9, the J call TRBJ1-1; D perhaps matches TRBD1 (5 bases). Trimming left V 8 bases short and J 5 bases short, with 21 bases between. The CDR3 is 15 amino acids. From germline, CDR1 is SEHNR and CDR2 FQNEAQ (reference sequence).

The chain couples TRBV9 to TRBJ2-5; maybe TRBD2 (6 bases). The V end was cut by 3 bases, the J end by 1 base, with 13 bases between. In germline, CDR1 is SGDLS, CDR2 YYNGEE. The CDR3 runs to 15 residues. The DNA of the CDR3 is TGTGCCAGCAGCGAACTAGCTCTGCCCCAAGAGACCCAGTACTTC. Its protein product is CASSELALPQETQYF.

This clone has only one observation. The V call is TRBV9, the J call TRBJ1-2; D is perhaps TRBD1 (6 bases). The CDR3 consists of 15 residues. With 3 bases removed from V and 4 bases from J, the gap between germline ends came to 16 bases. Germline V gene lookup returns CDR1 SGDLS and CDR2 YYNGEE. DNA of the CDR3: TGTGCCAGCAGCGAGGGCCCTGGACAGCTCTATGGCTACACCTTC. Its translation is CASSEGPGQLYGYTF.

The chain links TRBV7-8 to TRBJ1-4; perhaps TRBD1 as D (5 bases). This CDR3 is 15 amino acids long. V was trimmed by 2 bases and J by 2 bases, leaving 9 bases between them. CDR1 and CDR2 (germline): SGHVS, FQNEAQ. In nucleotides, the CDR3 is TGTGCCAGCAGCTTAATGGGGGGGACTAATGAAAAACTGTTTTTT. The encoded protein is CASSLMGGTNEKLFF. Using reference TRBV7-8 and TRBJ1-4 for the parts outside the CDR3, the full variable domain is GAGVSQSPRYKVAKRGQDVALRCDPISGHVSLFWYQQALGQGPEFLTYFQNEAQLDKSGLPSDRFFAERPEGSVSTLKIQRTQQEDSAVYLCASSLMGGTNEKLFFGSGTQLSVL.

This chain joins TRBV27 and TRBJ1-5, with 9 bases that match TRBD1. V lost 2 bases to trimming and J lost 6 bases; unmatched junction nucleotides: 14. The CDR3 is 18 amino acids. Germline lookup yields CDR1 MNHEY and CDR2 SMNVEV (reference sequence). The CDR3 loop is CASSLAWFGQGSSQPQHF. In DNA form, the CDR3 reads TGTGCCAGCAGTTTAGCTTGGTTTGGACAGGGGTCGAGTCAGCCCCAGCATTTT.

The gene calls are TRBV27 and TRBJ1-1, with TRBD1 as a possible D gene (6 bases). The CDR3 totals 13 residues. Germline loops: CDR1 MNHEY, CDR2 SMNVEV (reference sequence). The V end was cut by 5 bases, the J end by 3 bases, with 10 bases between. The CDR3 DNA follows: TGTGCCAGCAGTCCCGGACAGCACACTGAAGCTTTCTTT. Amino acid sequence: CASSPGQHTEAFF.

J is TRBJ1-2 and V is TRBV11-3, with unresolved D. Trimming took 0 bases from V and 4 from J, leaving 6 bases between them. CDR1 is SGHNT and CDR2 is YENEEA in the germline V gene. This CDR3 has 13 amino acids. CDR3 region: CASSLDSGYGYTF. The CDR3 nucleotides read TGTGCCAGCAGCTTAGACAGTGGCTATGGCTACACCTTC.

The chain joins TRBV9 to TRBJ2-2; no clear D. The CDR3 totals 16 residues. Germline assignment: CDR1 SGDLS and CDR2 YYNGEE. Trimming shortened V by 0 bases and J by 4 bases, and 13 bases separated the two germline ends. The DNA for the CDR3 is TGTGCCAGCAGCGTAGGGGCAGGCTCCCTCACCGGGGAGCTGTTTTTT. This codes for CASSVGAGSLTGELFF.